Here is one T cell receptor beta chain with its context. As handled by the study authors: Amplifying reference gene primers gave estimates of nucleated cell counts. Data came from immunoSEQ multiplex PCR; TCRdb stores just in-frame clones and leaves some out. The D gene and trimming were derived from the DNA, and the V and J assignments and clone size from that table. The sample carries approximately 140,000 clones, around nine tenths recorded once. The sample belongs to a study of blood T cell repertoires in COVID-19. Study details: From T cells, B-cell-depleted T cells, or PBMCs came the material, which was cDNA or gDNA.

The sequenced material came from peripheral blood. This TCR was sampled from an older woman with acute or convalescent COVID-19.

CDR3 coding DNA: TGTGCCAGCAGCTTAGCGTACGGAGCGCCGAGCTCCTACAATGAGCAGTTCTTC. This sequence encodes CASSLAYGAPSSYNEQFF. The V and J genes are TRBV7-2 and TRBJ2-1; D not certain. This CDR3 comprises 18 residues. The germline gives CDR1 SGHTA, CDR2 FQGNSA. V was cut by 0 bases and J by 0 bases, with 15 bases left in between. The entire variable domain, with the rest obtained from reference TRBV7-2 and TRBJ2-1, is as follows: GAGVSQSPSNKVTEKGKDVELRCDPISGHTALYWYRQSLGQGLEFLIYFQGNSAPDKSGLPSDRFSAERTGGSVSTLTIQRTQQEDSAVYLCASSLAYGAPSSYNEQFFGPGTRLTVL.